This T cell receptor (beta chain) was captured in a study of CD8+ T cells in alopecia areata. Study-level background: Tofacitinib therapy lasting 6 to 18 months was followed by 6 months off drug. The study's findings and limits: Tofacitinib significantly reduced both scalp clonality and expanded CD8+ clones among the top 100.

Noted treatment: oral pan-JAK inhibitor, 5-10 mg twice daily. Germline CDR1 reads SGHTA; CDR2 reads FQGNSA. V lost 2 bases, J lost 10 bases, and 9 bases stayed unmatched. The CDR3 runs to 14 residues. A few counts support this clone. Its antigen remains unknown. Extracted from the samples, RNA was reverse transcribed into cDNA to serve as the sequencing template. The repertoire was sequenced with immunoSEQ multiplex PCR; TCRdb's copy has only in-frame clones and lacks some. The table shows about 210,000 clones, with approximately 72% occurring only once. The specimen comprised CD4+ T cells sorted from blood, sampled around week 42, from a patient treated with tofacitinib. The TCR sequence derives from a human donor with alopecia areata. This chain connects TRBV7-2 to TRBJ2-3, with 7 positions matching TRBD2. The CDR3 loop is CASSLYSSGGAQYF. CDR3 bases: TGTGCCAGCAGCTTATACTCTAGCGGAGGCGCGCAGTATTTT. Full variable domain (remainder filled in from reference TRBV7-2 and TRBJ2-3): GAGVSQSPSNKVTEKGKDVELRCDPISGHTALYWYRQSLGQGLEFLIYFQGNSAPDKSGLPSDRFSAERTGGSVSTLTIQRTQQEDSAVYLCASSLYSSGGAQYFGPGTRLTVL.